The clone carrying this T cell receptor (beta chain) was observed many times. Its target is unknown. This record belongs to a study of neurological immune-mediated disorders. Overall study results and limits: The absence of shared CDR3 amino acid sequences among expanded clones across subjects suggests private repertoires in all groups.

The ends lost 6 bases at V and 6 bases at J; junction bases unmatched: 17. The germline gives CDR1 MNHEY, CDR2 SVGEGT. This CDR3 is built from 17 residues. Time point given: longitudinal time-point 3. The cDNA was produced through 5'RACE with 10-nucleotide random UMIs. One entry per CDR3 protein results from TCRdb running MiXCR on the 5' RACE reads. The table includes about 53,000 distinct CDR3 sequences, roughly 8.3% detected once. Material: PBMCs. The sequence derives from a woman aged 40-49 years in good health. This chain connects TRBV6-2 or TRBV6-3 to TRBJ1-5, with 7 bases fitting TRBD1. CDR3 residues: CASSPVWWQGDGQPQHF. CDR3 nucleotides: TGTGCCAGCAGCCCAGTCTGGTGGCAGGGGGACGGTCAGCCCCAGCATTTT.